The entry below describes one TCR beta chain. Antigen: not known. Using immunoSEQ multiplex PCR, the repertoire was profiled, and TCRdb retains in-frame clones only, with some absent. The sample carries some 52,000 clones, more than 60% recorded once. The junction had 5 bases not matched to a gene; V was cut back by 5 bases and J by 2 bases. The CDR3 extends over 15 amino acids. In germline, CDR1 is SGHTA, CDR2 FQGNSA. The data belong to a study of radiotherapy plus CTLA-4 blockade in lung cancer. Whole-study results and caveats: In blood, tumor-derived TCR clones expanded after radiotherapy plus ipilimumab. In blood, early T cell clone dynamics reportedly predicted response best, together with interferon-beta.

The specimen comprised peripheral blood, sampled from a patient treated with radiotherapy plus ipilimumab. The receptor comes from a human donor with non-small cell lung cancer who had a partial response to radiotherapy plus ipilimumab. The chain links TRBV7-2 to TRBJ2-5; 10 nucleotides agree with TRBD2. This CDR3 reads CASSRQLAGQETQYF. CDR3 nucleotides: TGTGCCAGCAGCCGCCAACTAGCGGGGCAAGAGACCCAGTACTTC.